The sequence of this T cell receptor beta chain was determined in a study of cytomegalovirus exposure and HLA in healthy donors. It was with 60 Vbeta and 13 Jbeta primers that the PCR ran. Under the authors' procedure: A later analysis counted 65 million to 80 million unique TCR beta chains, around 10 million shared. Only in-frame clones appear in the TCRdb table, and some are missing; sequencing was by immunoSEQ multiplex PCR. The D gene and trimming were derived from the DNA, and the V and J assignments and clone size from that table. Among around 140,000 clones listed, roughly 71% were seen once. This CDR3 spans 11 amino acids. The V and J ends lost 6 bases and 5 bases respectively, with 4 bases between them. Germline lookup yields CDR1 MNHNS and CDR2 SASEGT.

The sequencing input was PBMCs. This sequence joins TRBV6-1 and TRBJ1-4; no clear D. This TCR was recovered from a woman aged 40-49 years in good health and CMV-seronegative. The DNA for the CDR3 is TGTGCCAGCAGGGCAAATGAAAAACTGTTTTTT. As protein: CASRANEKLFF.